The next 32 T cell receptor beta chains were all read from a single sample in a study of blood T cell repertoires in COVID-19. The repertoire was sequenced with immunoSEQ multiplex PCR; TCRdb's copy has only in-frame clones and lacks some. The repertoire holds a few hundred thousand clones, with roughly 90% as singletons. The sequenced sample consisted of PBMCs or T cells enriched from blood (not recorded which). These receptors all come from a woman aged 30 to 39 who had recovered from COVID-19.

The V gene is TRBV9, the J gene TRBJ2-3; 7 bases are a match to TRBD2. After removal of 5 bases from V and 0 bases from J, the junction contained 6 bases not matched to a gene. Germline V gene sequence: CDR1 SGDLS, CDR2 YYNGEE. The CDR3 has 15 residues. The CDR3 loop reads CASSERGVSTDTQYF. For the CDR3, the DNA is TGTGCCAGCAGTGAACGGGGGGTCAGCACAGATACGCAGTATTTT.

This chain links TRBV19 with TRBJ1-4; D ambiguous. V was cut by 3 bases and J by 4 bases, with 9 bases left in between. This CDR3 region has 14 residues. Germline V gene sequence: CDR1 LNHDA, CDR2 SQIVND (reference sequence). DNA of the CDR3: TGTGCCAGTAGTATCGGTCGTGGTAATGAAAAACTGTTTTTT. Its translation: CASSIGRGNEKLFF.

The rearrangement joins TRBV7-2 to TRBJ2-7; 8 positions agree with TRBD2. The V and J ends lost 5 bases and 0 bases, in that order; junction bases with no gene match: 15. The length of the CDR3 is 18 residues. Germline assignment: CDR1 SGHTA and CDR2 FQGNSA. The CDR3 DNA sequence: TGTGCCAGCAGCCCCTACGCCCCCGCGGGGGGCACCTCCTACGAGCAGTACTTC. Its protein is CASSPYAPAGGTSYEQYF.

This chain links TRBV30 with TRBJ2-7; TRBD1 aligns across 7 bases. V lost 1 base, J lost 2 bases, and 8 bases stayed unmatched. The CDR3 loop spans 15 amino acids. Germline values: CDR1 GTSNPN, CDR2 SVGIG (reference sequence). CDR3 protein: CAWSGRDRVAYEQYF. DNA of the CDR3: TGTGCCTGGAGTGGCCGGGACAGAGTCGCCTACGAGCAGTACTTC. The complete variable domain, with remaining parts taken from reference TRBV30 and TRBJ2-7, reads SQTIHQWPATLVQPVGSPLSLECTVEGTSNPNLYWYRQAAGRGLQLLFYSVGIGQISSEVPQNLSASRPQDRQFILSSKKLLLSDSGFYLCAWSGRDRVAYEQYFGPGTRLTVT.

The CDR3 DNA reads as TGTGCCAGCAGCCGAGCCGGGACAGGGCACAATGAGCAGTTCTTC. It yields the protein CASSRAGTGHNEQFF. The chain links TRBV7-3 to TRBJ2-1, with TRBD1 matching 9 bases. There are 15 residues in the CDR3. J gave up 5 bases and V 5 bases, and 7 bases lay outside the gene matches. The germline V gene has CDR1 SGHTA and CDR2 FQGTGA. Combining the CDR3 with reference TRBV7-3 and TRBJ2-1 gives the whole variable domain GAGVSQTPSNKVTEKGKYVELRCDPISGHTALYWYRQSLGQGPEFLIYFQGTGAADDSGLPNDRFFAVRPEGSVSTLKIQRTERGDSAVYLCASSRAGTGHNEQFFGPGTRLTVL.

The chain carries TRBV19 and TRBJ1-5; 7 bases line up with TRBD1. Unmatched junction bases numbered 9, after V lost 2 bases and J lost 2 bases. This CDR3 spans 17 amino acids. From germline, CDR1 is LNHDA and CDR2 SQIVND (reference sequence). CDR3 amino acids: CASSITQGNLGNQPQHF. CDR3 in DNA: TGTGCCAGTAGTATAACACAGGGGAATTTGGGCAATCAGCCCCAGCATTTT.

This clone was recorded once. This rearrangement joins TRBV9 to TRBJ1-1, with 8 nucleotides matching TRBD1. Germline CDR1 is SGDLS and CDR2 is YYNGEE. The CDR3 sequence is 15 residues long. Unmatched junction bases numbered 4, after V lost 0 bases and J lost 3 bases. As DNA, the CDR3 is TGTGCCAGCAGCGTAGGTACAGGGGGTTACACTGAAGCTTTCTTT. This sequence encodes CASSVGTGGYTEAFF.

The V call is TRBV27, the J call TRBJ2-3; 10 bases are a match to TRBD1. Germline assignment: CDR1 MNHEY and CDR2 SMNVEV (reference sequence). Unmatched junction bases numbered 10, after V lost 11 bases and J lost 5 bases. The CDR3 length is 14 residues. CDR3 bases: TGTGCCGTTCTGGGGGGACAGGGGCAAGATACGCAGTATTTT. Amino acids: CAVLGGQGQDTQYF.

The gene calls are TRBV18 and TRBJ2-2, with 9 nucleotides matching TRBD1. The CDR3 is 17 amino acids. J lost 8 bases, V lost 2 bases, and 12 bases had no gene match. The germline CDR1 and CDR2 sequences are KGHSH and LQKENI. CDR3 bases: TGTGCCAGCTCACCAACCCCGGACAGGGGAGATCGGGGGGAGCTGTTTTTT. Translated, it gives CASSPTPDRGDRGELFF.

In regard to this clone: Other DNA sequences of this sample code for an identical CDR3. This sequence joins TRBV12-3 or TRBV12-4 and TRBJ1-2; maybe TRBD1 (5 bases). V was cut by 6 bases and J by 7 bases, with 15 bases left in between. The CDR3 has 13 residues. CDR3 bases: TGTGCCAGCAGCCCAGGGCAGGGCGGTGGCTACACCTTC. Protein sequence: CASSPGQGGGYTF.

CDR3 DNA: TGTGCCAGCAGTTTCGGTGGGGGGGCTAATGAAAAACTGTTTTTT. The encoded protein is CASSFGGGANEKLFF. The V gene is TRBV28, the J gene TRBJ1-4, with D perhaps matching TRBD1 (5 bases). The CDR3 runs 15 residues. The germline V gene has CDR1 MDHEN and CDR2 SYDVKM. Trimming pared 3 bases from V and 3 bases from J, leaving 11 bases between. The entire variable domain, with the rest obtained from reference TRBV28 and TRBJ1-4, is as follows: DVKVTQSSRYLVKRTGEKVFLECVQDMDHENMFWYRQDPGLGLRLIYFSYDVKMKEKGDIPEGYSVSREKKERFSLILESASTNQTSMYLCASSFGGGANEKLFFGSGTQLSVL.

The table lists this clone with a count of one. This chain links TRBV24-1 with TRBJ2-1; TRBD2 agrees at 10 bases. Germline V gene lookup returns CDR1 KGHDR and CDR2 SFDVKD. Trimming removed 2 bases from V and 6 bases from J; junction bases left unmatched: 3. The CDR3 runs 15 residues. The CDR3 protein is CATSDYTSGTNEQFF. CDR3 DNA: TGTGCCACCAGTGATTACACTAGCGGGACCAATGAGCAGTTCTTC.

CDR3 sequence: CASSPTLAGGPGEQFF. The CDR3 DNA follows: TGTGCCAGCAGCCCAACCTTAGCGGGAGGGCCCGGTGAGCAGTTCTTC. The genes are TRBV7-2 and TRBJ2-1, with 11 bases lining up with TRBD2. Unmatched junction bases numbered 12, after V lost 5 bases and J lost 9 bases. The CDR3 loop spans 16 amino acids. The germline V gene encodes CDR1 SGHTA and CDR2 FQGNSA.

V and J are TRBV18 and TRBJ1-2, with 11 bases lining up with TRBD1. CDR3 length equals 14 residues. CDR1 is KGHSH and CDR2 is LQKENI in the germline V gene. V was clipped by 4 bases and J by 8 bases; unmatched bases: 6. Written as DNA, the CDR3 is TGTGCCAGCTCACAGGACAGGGGGCCTTTCGGCTACACCTTC. It is translated as CASSQDRGPFGYTF.

This chain uses TRBV7-9 with TRBJ2-2; weak D call: TRBD1 (5 bases). The CDR3 is 13 amino acids. V was pared by 6 bases and J by 1 base, with 6 bases between. Germline V gives CDR1 SEHNR, CDR2 FQNEAQ (reference sequence). The CDR3 DNA is TGTGCCAGCAGAGGACAGAACACCGGGGAGCTGTTTTTT. Translated: CASRGQNTGELFF.

This CDR3 is CASTAAATYEQYF. The CDR3 region has the DNA TGTGCCAGCACCGCGGCCGCCACCTACGAGCAGTACTTC. J is TRBJ2-7 and V is TRBV28; D gene unclear. The V end lost 7 bases, the J end lost 2 bases, and 12 bases lay between the germline ends. The CDR3 sequence is 13 residues long. Germline assignment: CDR1 MDHEN and CDR2 SYDVKM.

The genes are TRBV6-1 and TRBJ1-2; maybe TRBD1 (6 bases). CDR1 is MNHNS, CDR2 SASEGT, per germline. The V end lost 2 bases, the J end lost 5 bases, and 12 bases lay between the germline ends. The CDR3 loop spans 14 amino acids. CDR3 sequence (DNA): TGTGCCAGCAGTGAATCCGGGACAACATATGGCTACACCTTC. This translates into CASSESGTTYGYTF.

This clone was picked up a small number of times. The chain links TRBV12-3 or TRBV12-4 to TRBJ1-2; D unresolved. This CDR3 contains 12 residues. Trimming took 6 bases from V and 5 from J, leaving 10 bases between them. The CDR3 DNA is TGTGCCAGCAGCCCCACGGGTTATGGCTACACCTTC. It encodes CASSPTGYGYTF.

The genes are TRBV5-1 and TRBJ2-7, with D tentatively TRBD2 (5 bases). There are 12 residues in the CDR3. Germline loops: CDR1 SGHRS, CDR2 YFSETQ. The V and J ends lost 2 bases and 4 bases respectively, with 7 bases between them. CDR3 in DNA: TGCGCCAGCAGCTTTACGGGGTACGAGCAGTACTTC. Translated, it gives CASSFTGYEQYF.

V usage is TRBV9 and J usage is TRBJ2-1; D is unresolved. This CDR3 has 13 residues. Germline V lookup: CDR1 SGDLS, CDR2 YYNGEE. V was pared by 4 bases and J by 8 bases, with 13 bases between. DNA for the CDR3: TGTGCCAGCAGCCCATGGTACATCGATGAGCAGTTCTTC. Protein sequence: CASSPWYIDEQFF.

This rearrangement joins TRBV5-1 to TRBJ1-1; D is possibly TRBD1 (6 bases). This CDR3 has 13 amino acids. V shed 0 bases and J shed 4 bases, with 7 bases lying between them. From germline, CDR1 is SGHRS and CDR2 YFSETQ. The CDR3 is CASSLGGGTEAFF. In nucleotides, the CDR3 is TGCGCCAGCAGCTTGGGAGGGGGCACTGAAGCTTTCTTT.

This sequence joins TRBV18 and TRBJ2-5; 8 positions match TRBD2. This CDR3 has 15 residues. Germline CDR1 is KGHSH and CDR2 is LQKENI. Trimming at V came to 1 base and at J to 4 bases, leaving 5 bases not matched to a gene. The CDR3: CASSPRSGGPETQYF. The CDR3 region has the DNA TGTGCCAGCTCACCACGGTCGGGAGGGCCAGAGACCCAGTACTTC.

The chain couples TRBV19 to TRBJ1-5; tentative D call: TRBD1 (6 bases). This CDR3 is 15 amino acids long. CDR1 is LNHDA and CDR2 is SQIVND in the germline V gene (reference sequence). V lost 11 bases and J lost 0, with 17 bases in between. The CDR3 is CAVRTAPYSNQPQHF. As DNA, the CDR3 is TGTGCCGTAAGGACAGCTCCTTATAGCAATCAGCCCCAGCATTTT.

V gene TRBV6-6 combines with J gene TRBJ2-2; 9 nucleotides line up with TRBD2. Looked up from germline, CDR1 is MNHNY and CDR2 is SVGAGI (reference sequence). J lost 4 bases, V lost 6 bases, and 6 bases had no gene match. This CDR3 region has 15 residues. DNA for the CDR3: TGTGCCAGCAGCCCTAGCGGGATACCCACCGGGGAGCTGTTTTTT. Protein product: CASSPSGIPTGELFF.

DNA for the CDR3: TGTGCCAGCAGCCAAGAATACACAGGGAGGGAGCCCCAGCATTTT. This sequence encodes CASSQEYTGREPQHF. This chain links TRBV4-2 with TRBJ1-5, with D possibly matching TRBD1 (6 bases). The V end was cut by 0 bases, the J end by 8 bases, with 14 bases between. Germline V CDR1 and CDR2: LGHNA, YNFKEQ. The CDR3 totals 15 residues.

This sequence joins TRBV14 and TRBJ1-4; D remains ambiguous. The CDR3 consists of 13 residues. Deletions cut 5 bases from V and 2 bases from J, with 6 bases between. Germline V gene lookup returns CDR1 SGHDN and CDR2 FVKESK. CDR3 sequence reads: CASSGFTNEKLFF. In nucleotides, the CDR3 is TGTGCCAGCAGCGGCTTCACTAATGAAAAACTGTTTTTT.

The chain employs TRBV2 and TRBJ1-5; D uncertain. V was shortened by 1 base and J by 0 bases, with 10 bases between the two germline ends. The CDR3 has 16 amino acids. The germline V gene encodes CDR1 SNHLY and CDR2 FYNNEI. The CDR3 sequence is CASSEGATSSNQPQHF. The CDR3 nucleotides are TGTGCCAGCAGTGAAGGGGCCACTTCTAGCAATCAGCCCCAGCATTTT.

This chain joins TRBV3-1 (or the pseudogene TRBV3-2) and TRBJ1-1; maybe TRBD1 (5 bases). Germline CDR1 LGHDT, CDR2 YNNKEL (reference sequence). CDR3 length: 19 amino acids. Deletions cut 3 bases from V and 6 bases from J, with 29 bases between. The CDR3 loop reads CASSHQGLINRLSPPEAFF. For the CDR3, the DNA is TGTGCCAGCAGCCACCAGGGATTGATCAACCGCCTTAGTCCCCCTGAAGCTTTCTTT.

The chain combines TRBV5-1 with TRBJ1-4, with 7 bases identical to TRBD1. Trimming took 0 bases from V and 4 from J; bases not matched to a gene: 3. Germline CDR1 is SGHRS and CDR2 is YFSETQ. The CDR3 length is 15 residues. DNA of the CDR3: TGCGCCAGCAGCTTGGCGGGACAGCGTAATGAAAAACTGTTTTTT. Protein sequence: CASSLAGQRNEKLFF.

This clone was seen once. The chain carries TRBV20-1 and TRBJ1-5, with 7 bases fitting TRBD1. Germline V gene data show CDR1 as DFQATT and CDR2 as SNEGSKA (reference sequence). V dropped 3 bases and J dropped 3; count of bases not matched to a gene: 8. CDR3 length equals 15 residues. The CDR3 spells CSASLGTANNQPQHF. Written as DNA, the CDR3 is TGCAGTGCTAGTCTCGGGACAGCGAACAATCAGCCCCAGCATTTT.

For this clone: The junction does not match germline at one end; this may be a read error. The gene calls are TRBV9 and TRBJ1-6, with D hard to call. CDR1 and CDR2 from the germline V gene are SGDLS and YYNGEE. The CDR3 extends over 15 amino acids. CDR3 bases: TGTGCCAGCAACGTAGAGAACAGCCTTAATTCACCCCTCCACTTT. Protein: CASNVENSLNSPLHF.

The J gene is TRBJ1-6, the V gene TRBV28; D may be TRBD1 (6 bases). The CDR3 length is 12 residues. CDR1 is MDHEN, CDR2 SYDVKM, per germline. V was cut by 10 bases and J by 7 bases, with 11 bases left in between. As DNA, the CDR3 is TGTGCCACTAGACAGGCAAATTCACCCCTCCACTTT. Its protein product is CATRQANSPLHF.